The 28 T cell receptor beta chains below all came from one sample that was sequenced in a study of cytomegalovirus exposure and HLA in healthy donors. PCR employed 60 Vbeta and 13 Jbeta primers. This table comes from immunoSEQ multiplex PCR, and its TCRdb copy is limited to in-frame clones, with some not included. This sample carries some 120,000 clones, 81% of them seen once, and the ten largest clones take roughly 2.2%. Sequenced input: PBMCs. These receptors all come from a middle-aged woman in good health and CMV-seronegative.

The CDR3 loop is CASSLTGGFRDEQFF. As DNA, the CDR3 is TGTGCCAGTAGTCTGACGGGGGGGTTTAGGGATGAGCAGTTCTTC. J is TRBJ2-1 and V is TRBV19, with 8 bases lining up with TRBD2. The CDR3 is 15 amino acids. The germline CDR1 and CDR2 sequences are LNHDA and SQIVND (reference sequence). V trimming: 5 bases; J trimming: 8 bases; junction bases outside the gene matches: 11.

The V call is TRBV5-1, the J call TRBJ2-3; 8 nucleotides align to TRBD1. Losses at the gene ends were 4 bases for V and 2 bases for J; bases not matched to a gene: 6. Germline assignment: CDR1 SGHRS and CDR2 YFSETQ. This CDR3 is built from 15 residues. The CDR3 DNA is TGCGCCAGCAGCGGCGGGGACAGGAACACAGATACGCAGTATTTT. Protein product: CASSGGDRNTDTQYF.

The V and J genes are TRBV2 and TRBJ2-7; TRBD1 agrees at 8 bases. Unmatched junction bases numbered 6, after V lost 6 bases and J lost 5 bases. The CDR3 runs 13 residues. Germline CDR1 reads SNHLY; CDR2 reads FYNNEI. DNA of the CDR3: TGTGCCAGCAGCTCGGGACAGGACCACGAGCAGTACTTC. Residues: CASSSGQDHEQYF. Drawing the rest from reference TRBV2 and TRBJ2-7, the complete variable domain is EPEVTQTPSHQVTQMGQEVILRCVPISNHLYFYWYRQILGQKVEFLVSFYNNEISEKSEIFDDQFSVERPDGSNFTLKIRSTKLEDSAMYFCASSSGQDHEQYFGPGTRLTVT.

The chain joins TRBV4-1 to TRBJ2-7, with a tentative D call TRBD2 (6 bases). CDR3 length: 15 residues. The germline V and J ends were trimmed by 4 bases and 0 bases, with 13 bases remaining between them. Germline V gene data show CDR1 as MGHRA and CDR2 as YSYEKL. The DNA for the CDR3 is TGCGCCAGCAGCCGGGCGACTAGGGGCTCCTACGAGCAGTACTTC. Its translation is CASSRATRGSYEQYF.

CDR3 nucleotide sequence: TGTGCCAGCAGACATACTGCCGTGCCAGGTGAAGCTTTCTTT. Its protein is CASRHTAVPGEAFF. The rearrangement links TRBV6-6 to TRBJ1-1; D ambiguous. The CDR3 contains 14 residues. Germline CDR1 and CDR2: MNHNY and SVGAGI (reference sequence). With 6 bases removed from V and 7 bases from J, the gap between germline ends came to 18 bases.

The rearrangement joins TRBV7-9 to TRBJ2-1, with 8 bases aligning to TRBD1. J gave up 8 bases and V 2 bases, and 2 bases lay outside the gene matches. Germline loops: CDR1 SEHNR, CDR2 FQNEAQ (reference sequence). The CDR3 length is 13 residues. As DNA, the CDR3 is TGTGCCAGCAGCTTACCGACAGGGGATGAGCAGTTCTTC. This sequence encodes CASSLPTGDEQFF.

The rearrangement joins TRBV11-3 to TRBJ2-7, with 7 bases matching TRBD2. After removal of 4 bases from V and 5 bases from J, the junction contained 11 bases not matched to a gene. The CDR3 spans 15 residues. Germline CDR1 and CDR2: SGHNT and YENEEA. The CDR3 region has the DNA TGTGCCAGCAGCTCGCGGGAGAACGGGAACAACGAGCAGTACTTC. Protein sequence: CASSSRENGNNEQYF.

This chain connects TRBV7-9 to TRBJ1-2; D call uncertain. V gave up 7 bases and J gave up 14 bases, with 14 bases separating them. CDR1 SEHNR and CDR2 FQNEAQ come from the germline V gene (reference sequence). There are 10 residues in the CDR3. As DNA, the CDR3 is TGTGCCAGCACTCAATGGACGGGGACCTTC. Translation: CASTQWTGTF.

On this clone: A read error may account for a junction end that differs from germline. The chain has TRBV6-1 and TRBJ2-1; 8 bases agree with TRBD2. The length of the CDR3 is 12 residues. The germline V gene encodes CDR1 MNHNS and CDR2 SASEGT. Written as DNA, the CDR3 is TGTGCCAGCAGTGATAGGACGGCGGGGGGTCTCTTC. Translated: CASSDRTAGGLF.

The gene calls are TRBV27 and TRBJ2-1; possibly TRBD2 for D (6 bases). The V and J ends lost 3 bases and 4 bases respectively, with 7 bases between them. Germline assignment: CDR1 MNHEY and CDR2 SMNVEV (reference sequence). The CDR3 consists of 13 residues. CDR3 DNA sequence: TGTGCCAGCAGTTTGGAGGGGTACAATGAGCAGTTCTTC. The encoded protein is CASSLEGYNEQFF.

The J gene is TRBJ2-7, the V gene TRBV7-9; D is unresolved. Germline CDR1 and CDR2: SEHNR and FQNEAQ (reference sequence). The CDR3 covers 14 residues. V dropped 6 bases and J dropped 2 bases, with 14 bases sitting between them. The CDR3 DNA reads TGTGCCAGCAGTCTAGAGAACCGGACCTACGAGCAGTACTTC. Translation: CASSLENRTYEQYF.

The chain has TRBV21-1 and TRBJ1-1; the D call in the table, TRBD1, was not verified against the DNA. TRBV21-1 has pseudogene status. The CDR3 is 15 residues long. This CDR3 is CASREIQGPNTEAFF. Here the CDR3 DNA reads TGTGCCAGCAGGGAAATACAGGGACCAAACACTGAAGCTTTCTTT.

The V gene is TRBV6-1, the J gene TRBJ1-1; D remains ambiguous. The germline V and J ends were trimmed by 0 bases and 1 base, with 6 bases remaining between them. Germline V gene sequence: CDR1 MNHNS, CDR2 SASEGT. The CDR3 is made up of 14 amino acids. The CDR3 region is CASSEAYKNTEAFF. For the CDR3, the DNA is TGTGCCAGCAGTGAAGCGTACAAGAACACTGAAGCTTTCTTT.

This clone has ten or more counts. V and J are TRBV6-1 and TRBJ1-4, with unresolved D. Trimming took off 6 bases at V and 8 bases at J, with 19 bases between the two ends. Germline assignment: CDR1 MNHNS and CDR2 SASEGT. The CDR3 sequence is 15 residues long. The CDR3 DNA sequence: TGTGCCAGCAGGAGAGCGCCCATTTTCCAGGAAAAACTGTTTTTT. This encodes CASRRAPIFQEKLFF.

V usage is TRBV5-4 and J usage is TRBJ2-7, with TRBD1 identical over 7 bases. From germline, CDR1 is SGHNT and CDR2 YYREEE (reference sequence). The CDR3 loop spans 14 amino acids. Trimming cost V 0 bases and J 4 bases; bases outside gene matches: 4. CDR3 DNA sequence: TGTGCCAGCAGCTTGGGGGGGACAGCATACGAGCAGTACTTC. Protein product: CASSLGGTAYEQYF.

This clone showed up just once. This chain connects TRBV5-1 to TRBJ2-1; 8 bases line up with TRBD2. Germline V CDR1 and CDR2: SGHRS, YFSETQ. The CDR3 totals 16 residues. J gave up 1 base and V 0 bases, and 3 bases lay outside the gene matches. Written as DNA, the CDR3 is TGCGCCAGCAGCTTGGGAGCGGGGGCATCCTACAATGAGCAGTTCTTC. Protein sequence: CASSLGAGASYNEQFF.

This clone showed up just a few times. The chain joins TRBV5-1 to TRBJ2-4; D not resolved. Trimming removed 1 base from V and 1 base from J, with 9 bases in between. This CDR3 is built from 15 residues. Germline CDR1 and CDR2: SGHRS and YFSETQ. The CDR3 loop reads CASSLTSEAKNIQYF. The CDR3 bases are TGCGCCAGCAGCTTGACCTCTGAGGCCAAAAACATTCAGTACTTC.

This chain uses TRBV5-4 with TRBJ2-7, with 9 nucleotides matching TRBD2. Trimming took 0 bases from V and 2 from J; bases not matched to a gene: 12. Per the germline V gene, CDR1 is SGHNT and CDR2 is YYREEE (reference sequence). The CDR3 extends over 18 amino acids. Written as DNA, the CDR3 is TGTGCCAGCAGCTTGGGGTTTCGTCCTAGCGGGATCACCTACGAGCAGTACTTC. It specifies CASSLGFRPSGITYEQYF.

The chain has TRBV27 and TRBJ2-7, with 13 bases fitting TRBD2. The CDR3 extends over 16 amino acids. The V gene end was trimmed by 4 bases and the J gene end by 3 bases; junction bases not matched to a gene: 6. The germline CDR1 and CDR2 sequences are MNHEY and SMNVEV (reference sequence). Here the CDR3 DNA reads TGTGCCAGCAGTTCTGCGACTAGCGGGGGGCACTACGAGCAGTACTTC. Residues: CASSSATSGGHYEQYF.

The V gene is TRBV6-5, the J gene TRBJ2-7; unclear D gene. This CDR3 comprises 15 residues. V dropped 2 bases and J dropped 3 bases, with 14 bases sitting between them. The germline V gene encodes CDR1 MNHEY and CDR2 SVGAGI. CDR3 in DNA: TGTGCCAGCAGTTACAAAGGCCCAGGCAACTACGAGCAGTACTTC. Residues: CASSYKGPGNYEQYF.

This chain links TRBV5-4 with TRBJ2-5, with 7 bases aligning to TRBD2. V was pared by 6 bases and J by 11 bases, with 19 bases of the junction left unmatched. Germline CDR1 is SGHNT and CDR2 is YYREEE (reference sequence). CDR3 length equals 15 residues. For the CDR3, the DNA is TGTGCCAGCACCCCCCGGCCGGGGGGAGAGCTGGAGCAGTACTTC. Translated: CASTPRPGGELEQYF.

The CDR3: CASSLPGNTEAFF. Here the CDR3 DNA reads TGTGCCAGCAGCTTACCGGGGAACACTGAAGCTTTCTTT. The chain employs TRBV11-2 and TRBJ1-1; unclear D gene. CDR3 length equals 13 residues. V was trimmed by 2 bases and J by 1 base, leaving 5 bases between them. The germline gives CDR1 SGHAT, CDR2 FQNNGV.

The chain recombines TRBV19 with TRBJ2-1; D is unclear. The CDR3 loop spans 12 amino acids. The V end lost 6 bases, the J end lost 5 bases, and 8 bases lay between the germline ends. Germline V gene sequence: CDR1 LNHDA, CDR2 SQIVND (reference sequence). The CDR3, as DNA: TGTGCCAGTAGCCGAGTAGACAATGAGCAGTTCTTC. Protein product: CASSRVDNEQFF. Looking up the rest from reference TRBV19 and TRBJ2-1 gives the full variable domain: DGGITQSPKYLFRKEGQNVTLSCEQNLNHDAMYWYRQDPGQGLRLIYYSQIVNDFQKGDIAEGYSVSREKKESFPLTVTSAQKNPTAFYLCASSRVDNEQFFGPGTRLTVL.

This clone came up once. This rearrangement joins TRBV13 to TRBJ2-3, with no clear D. Trimming pared 1 base from V and 6 bases from J, leaving 2 bases between. Germline CDR1 is PRHDT and CDR2 is FYEKMQ (reference sequence). CDR3 size: 11 residues. In DNA, the CDR3 is TGTGCCAGCAGCTTAGCGGATACGCAGTATTTT. Translation: CASSLADTQYF. Looking up the rest from reference TRBV13 and TRBJ2-3 gives the full variable domain: AAGVIQSPRHLIKEKRETATLKCYPIPRHDTVYWYQQGPGQDPQFLISFYEKMQSDKGSIPDRFSAQQFSDYHSELNMSSLELGDSALYFCASSLADTQYFGPGTRLTVL.

On this clone itself: This likely traces to a read error, being one base from a far larger clone. The chain couples TRBV6-4 to TRBJ2-3, with D possibly being TRBD2 (5 bases). There are 14 residues in the CDR3. Per the germline V gene, CDR1 is MRHNA and CDR2 is SNTAGT. The germline V and J ends were trimmed by 3 bases and 1 base, with 8 bases remaining between them. The CDR3 bases are TGTGCCAGCAGTGAAGCGCGGGGCACAGATACGCAGTATTTT. This encodes CASSEARGTDTQYF.

This clone appeared a few times. This chain connects TRBV5-1 to TRBJ2-7; 8 nucleotides agree with TRBD1. The CDR3 contains 15 residues. V dropped 5 bases and J dropped 2; count of bases not matched to a gene: 9. Germline V CDR1 and CDR2: SGHRS, YFSETQ. CDR3 amino acids: CASRTGGSKPYEQYF. In nucleotides, the CDR3 is TGCGCCAGCAGAACAGGGGGAAGTAAGCCCTACGAGCAGTACTTC. Complete variable domain (other parts from reference TRBV5-1 and TRBJ2-7): KAGVTQTPRYLIKTRGQQVTLSCSPISGHRSVSWYQQTPGQGLQFLFEYFSETQRNKGNFPGRFSGRQFSNSRSEMNVSTLELGDSALYLCASRTGGSKPYEQYFGPGTRLTVT.

Note on this clone: Germline and junction disagree at one end, which may indicate a read error. The V and J genes are TRBV15 and TRBJ2-7; the match to TRBD1 covers 7 bases. CDR1 and CDR2 from the germline V gene are LNHNV and YYDKDF (reference sequence). CDR3 length equals 15 residues. In DNA form, the CDR3 reads TGTGCCACCAGCCGAGAACCGGGACAGACTTACGAGCAGTACTTC. It is translated as CATSREPGQTYEQYF.

V is TRBV5-1 and J is TRBJ1-2; TRBD1 might be the D (6 bases). The CDR3 totals 15 residues. Germline V gives CDR1 SGHRS, CDR2 YFSETQ. V lost 5 bases and J lost 3, with 17 bases in between. DNA for the CDR3: TGCGCCAGCAGGCCTGGTTTGCAGGGGTACTATGGCTACACCTTC. As protein: CASRPGLQGYYGYTF.